This T cell receptor (beta chain) was recorded in a study of CD8+CD57+ T cells in acquired aplastic anemia. Patients who underwent sequencing had shown CD8+CD57+ cell expansion by flow cytometry. Profiling of TCR beta VDJ combinations and CDR3 sequences used genomic DNA as template. TCRdb passed the reads through MiXCR, listing each CDR3 protein once. The table records around 200,000 distinct CDR3 sequences, approximately 48% of them present only once. This clonotype was found many times. The material sequenced was sorted CD4+, CD8+, or CD8+CD57+ T cells (not recorded which) from PBMCs. This receptor was identified in a human donor with aplastic anemia.

Written as DNA, the CDR3 is TGCAGTGCTAGAGAAGGGGGCCCGAACACTGAAGCTTTCTTT. This sequence encodes CSAREGGPNTEAFF. This chain joins TRBV20-1 and TRBJ1-1; 7 nucleotides match TRBD1. V shed 0 bases, J shed 1 base, and the junction held 2 bases outside the gene matches. Germline CDR1 reads DFQATT; CDR2 reads SNEGSKA (reference sequence). The CDR3 has 14 amino acids.